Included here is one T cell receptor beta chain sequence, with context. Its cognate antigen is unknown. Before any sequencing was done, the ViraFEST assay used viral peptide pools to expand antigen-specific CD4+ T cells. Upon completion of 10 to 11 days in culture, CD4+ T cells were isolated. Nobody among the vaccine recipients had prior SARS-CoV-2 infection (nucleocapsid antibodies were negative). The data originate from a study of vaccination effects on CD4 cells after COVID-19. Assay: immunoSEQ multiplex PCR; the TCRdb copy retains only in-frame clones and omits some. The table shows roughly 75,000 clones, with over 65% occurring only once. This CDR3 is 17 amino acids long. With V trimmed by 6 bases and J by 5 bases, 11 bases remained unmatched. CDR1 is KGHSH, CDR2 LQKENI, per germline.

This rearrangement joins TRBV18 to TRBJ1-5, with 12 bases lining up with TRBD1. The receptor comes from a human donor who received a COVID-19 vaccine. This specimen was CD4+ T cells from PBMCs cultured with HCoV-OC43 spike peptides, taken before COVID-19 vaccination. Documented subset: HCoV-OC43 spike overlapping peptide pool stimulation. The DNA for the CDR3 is TGTGCCAGCTCTCCAAGGCGGGGACAGGGGGCGGATCAGCCCCAGCATTTT. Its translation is CASSPRRGQGADQPQHF.